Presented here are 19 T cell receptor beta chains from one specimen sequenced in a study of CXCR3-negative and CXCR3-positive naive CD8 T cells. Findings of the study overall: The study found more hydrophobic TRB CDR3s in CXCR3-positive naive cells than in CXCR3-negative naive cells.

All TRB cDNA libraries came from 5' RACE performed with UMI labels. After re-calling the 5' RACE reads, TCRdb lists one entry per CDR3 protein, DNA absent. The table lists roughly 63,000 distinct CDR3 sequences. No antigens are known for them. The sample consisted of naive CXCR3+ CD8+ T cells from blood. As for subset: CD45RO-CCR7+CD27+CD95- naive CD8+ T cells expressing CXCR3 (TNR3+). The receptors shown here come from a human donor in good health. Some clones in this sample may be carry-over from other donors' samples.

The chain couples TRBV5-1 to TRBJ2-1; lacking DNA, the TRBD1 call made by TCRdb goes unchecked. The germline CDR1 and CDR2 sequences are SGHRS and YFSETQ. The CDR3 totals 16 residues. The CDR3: CASSSTGGRPYNEQFF. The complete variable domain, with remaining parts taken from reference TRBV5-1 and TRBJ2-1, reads KAGVTQTPRYLIKTRGQQVTLSCSPISGHRSVSWYQQTPGQGLQFLFEYFSETQRNKGNFPGRFSGRQFSNSRSEMNVSTLELGDSALYLCASSSTGGRPYNEQFFGPGTRLTVL.

CDR3 region: CASSWGPGGRDTQYF. The chain joins TRBV11-1 to TRBJ2-3; checking the TCRdb D call of TRBD2 is not possible without DNA. The CDR3 sequence is 15 residues long. From germline, CDR1 is SGHAT and CDR2 FQDESV (reference sequence).

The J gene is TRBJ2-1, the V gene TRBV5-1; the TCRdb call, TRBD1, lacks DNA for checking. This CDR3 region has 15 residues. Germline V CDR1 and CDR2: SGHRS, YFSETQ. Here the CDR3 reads CASSWTGGRHNEQFF.

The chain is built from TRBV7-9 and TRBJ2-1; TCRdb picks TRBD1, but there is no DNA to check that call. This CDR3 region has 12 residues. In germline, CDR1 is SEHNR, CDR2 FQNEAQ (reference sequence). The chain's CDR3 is CASSSGQGEQFF.

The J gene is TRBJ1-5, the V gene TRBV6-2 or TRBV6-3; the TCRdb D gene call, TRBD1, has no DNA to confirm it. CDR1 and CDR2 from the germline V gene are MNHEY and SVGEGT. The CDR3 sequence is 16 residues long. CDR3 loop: CASSTRTGGPNQPQHF.

The CDR3 sequence is CATSDLVNGEQFF. The V gene is TRBV24-1, the J gene TRBJ2-1. This CDR3 region has 13 residues. Germline V gene data show CDR1 as KGHDR and CDR2 as SFDVKD.

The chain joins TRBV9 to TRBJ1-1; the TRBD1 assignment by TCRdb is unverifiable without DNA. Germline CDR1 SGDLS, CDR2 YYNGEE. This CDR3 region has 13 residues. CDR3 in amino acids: CASSVDTGTEAFF.

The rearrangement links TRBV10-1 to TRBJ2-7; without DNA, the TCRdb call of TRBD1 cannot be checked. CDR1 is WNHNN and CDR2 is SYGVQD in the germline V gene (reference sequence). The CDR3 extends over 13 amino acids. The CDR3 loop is CASSEDSRYEQYF.

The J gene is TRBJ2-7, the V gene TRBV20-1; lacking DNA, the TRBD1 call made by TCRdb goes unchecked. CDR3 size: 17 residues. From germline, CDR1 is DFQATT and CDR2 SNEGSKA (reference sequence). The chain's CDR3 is CSARDRVGQGVPGEQYF.

CDR3: CASSQASGRIYEQYF. This chain joins TRBV3-1 and TRBJ2-7; lacking DNA, the TRBD2 call made by TCRdb goes unchecked. This CDR3 comprises 15 residues. Germline V gives CDR1 LGHDT, CDR2 YNNKEL (reference sequence).

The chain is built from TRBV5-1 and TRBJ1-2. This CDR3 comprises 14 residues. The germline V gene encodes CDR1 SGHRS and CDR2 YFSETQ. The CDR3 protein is CASSGSHGDYGYTF.

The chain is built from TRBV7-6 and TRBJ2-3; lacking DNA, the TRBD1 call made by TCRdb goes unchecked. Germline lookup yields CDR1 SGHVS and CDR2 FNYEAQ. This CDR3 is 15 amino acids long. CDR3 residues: CACSSSGDDTDTQYF.

CDR3 loop: CASSRRRGTQYF. This chain links TRBV21-1 with TRBJ2-3; with no DNA, the TCRdb D assignment of TRBD2 cannot be verified. TRBV21-1 counts as a pseudogene. This CDR3 has 12 amino acids.

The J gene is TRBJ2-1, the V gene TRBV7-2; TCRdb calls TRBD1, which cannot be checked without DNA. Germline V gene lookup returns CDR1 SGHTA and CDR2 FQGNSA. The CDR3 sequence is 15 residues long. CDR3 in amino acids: CASSLVSGAYNEQFF.

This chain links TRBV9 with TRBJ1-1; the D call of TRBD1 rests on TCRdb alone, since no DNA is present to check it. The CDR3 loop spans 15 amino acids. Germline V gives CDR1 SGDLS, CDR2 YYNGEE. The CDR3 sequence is CASSVEGGRNTEAFF.

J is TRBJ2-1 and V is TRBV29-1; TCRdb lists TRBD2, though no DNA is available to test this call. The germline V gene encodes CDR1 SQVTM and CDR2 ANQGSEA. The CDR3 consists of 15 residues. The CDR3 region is CSVGTIAGPYNEQFF.

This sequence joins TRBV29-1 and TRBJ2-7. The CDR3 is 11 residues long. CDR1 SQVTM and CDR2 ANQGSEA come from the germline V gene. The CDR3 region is CSVARDYEQYF.

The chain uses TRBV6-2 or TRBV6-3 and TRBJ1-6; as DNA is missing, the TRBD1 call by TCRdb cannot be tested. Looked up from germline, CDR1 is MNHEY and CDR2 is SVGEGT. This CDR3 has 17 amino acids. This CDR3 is CASSLDLPGQYNSPLHF.

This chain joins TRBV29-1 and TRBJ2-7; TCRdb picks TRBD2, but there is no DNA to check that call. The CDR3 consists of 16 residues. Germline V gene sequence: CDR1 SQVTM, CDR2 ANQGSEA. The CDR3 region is CSVDPHKRGGEYEQYF.